This T cell receptor beta chain was found in a study of blood T cell repertoires in COVID-19. This CDR3 is 14 amino acids long. Germline V gene sequence: CDR1 KGHSH, CDR2 LQKENI. V trimming: 1 base; J trimming: 4 bases; junction bases outside the gene matches: 0. The authors' processing: Estimation of nucleated cell counts was performed using reference gene primer amplification. Method: immunoSEQ multiplex PCR; TCRdb's copy keeps in-frame clones and lacks some. That table gives V, J and clone size, and the DNA gave D and trimming. The top ten hold around 6.2% of the sample, which has about 110,000 clones, 75% to 85% seen once. Patients from Seattle were sampled longitudinally, starting during active infection. In its sample, this clone was seen a few times.

The chain couples TRBV18 to TRBJ2-5, with 10 bases identical to TRBD2. This clonotype originated in a man at least 80 years old with COVID-19, enrolled during active disease. The sequenced material came from peripheral blood. This CDR3 reads CASSPRTSGETQYF. The CDR3 bases are TGTGCCAGCTCACCACGGACTAGCGGAGAGACCCAGTACTTC. Combining the CDR3 with reference TRBV18 and TRBJ2-5 gives the whole variable domain NAGVMQNPRHLVRRRGQEARLRCSPMKGHSHVYWYRQLPEEGLKFMVYLQKENIIDESGMPKERFSAEFPKEGPSILRIQQVVRGDSAAYFCASSPRTSGETQYFGPGTRLLVL.